Listed below are T cell receptor beta chains from one sample, sequenced in a study of blood T cell repertoires in COVID-19. Using immunoSEQ multiplex PCR, the repertoire was profiled, and TCRdb retains in-frame clones only, with some absent. The sample consists of 200,000 to 250,000 clones, 80% to 90% of them appearing once. The sequenced sample consisted of peripheral blood. The receptors stem from a man aged 50 or older with active or convalescent COVID-19. Both conserved end residues are part of each CDR3. Fields, in order: V gene, CDR3 length, D gene, CDR3 protein. D genes are given only for firm matches.

V: TRBV9; length: 15; D: -; CDR3: CASSVDSGTTYEQYF
V: TRBV7-9; length: 16; D: TRBD1; CDR3: CASSPDPGQGYNEQFF
V: TRBV4-2; length: 18; D: TRBD1; CDR3: CASSPDRAGVAYNSPLHF
V: TRBV18; length: 15; D: -; CDR3: CASSRLGDTYNEQFF
V: TRBV3-1/TRBV3-2; length: 16; D: TRBD2; CDR3: CASSHGGASGVTEQFF
V: TRBV5-6; length: 16; D: TRBD2; CDR3: CASSWPGTRDTGELFF
V: TRBV7-9; length: 17; D: TRBD1; CDR3: CASSLVVRGQGSYEQYF
V: TRBV19; length: 14; D: -; CDR3: CASSIVRDNSPLHF
V: TRBV5-1; length: 15; D: TRBD2; CDR3: CASSWGAGGPDTQYF
V: TRBV28; length: 11; D: TRBD1; CDR3: CASSTGTGAFF
V: TRBV6-4; length: 15; D: TRBD2; CDR3: CASSDGTSSTDTQYF
V: TRBV19; length: 15; D: TRBD1; CDR3: CASSVQGRTNEKLFF
V: TRBV7-9; length: 13; D: TRBD1; CDR3: CASSSTGDYGYTF
V: TRBV19; length: 18; D: -; CDR3: CASYKTGGGPGRNYGYTF
V: TRBV5-1; length: 16; D: -; CDR3: CASSSDLAPPYNEQFF
V: TRBV2; length: 12; D: TRBD1; CDR3: CASSPGTGMQYF
V: TRBV2; length: 20; D: TRBD1; CDR3: CASSTPKGTGASYSNQPQHF
V: TRBV11-1; length: 12; D: -; CDR3: CASSLSGYGYTF